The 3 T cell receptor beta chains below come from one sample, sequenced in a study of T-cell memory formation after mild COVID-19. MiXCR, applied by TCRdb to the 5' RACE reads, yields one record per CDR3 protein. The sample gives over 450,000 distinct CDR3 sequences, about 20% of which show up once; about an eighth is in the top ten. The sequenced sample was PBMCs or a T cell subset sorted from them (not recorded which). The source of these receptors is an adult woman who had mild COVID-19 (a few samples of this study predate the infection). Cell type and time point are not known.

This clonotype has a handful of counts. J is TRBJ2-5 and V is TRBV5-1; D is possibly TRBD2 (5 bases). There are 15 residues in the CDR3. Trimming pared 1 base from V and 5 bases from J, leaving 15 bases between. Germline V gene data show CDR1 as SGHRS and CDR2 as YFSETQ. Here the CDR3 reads CASSLRVGGGETQYF. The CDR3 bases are TGCGCCAGCAGCTTGCGTGTAGGTGGCGGGGAGACCCAGTACTTC.

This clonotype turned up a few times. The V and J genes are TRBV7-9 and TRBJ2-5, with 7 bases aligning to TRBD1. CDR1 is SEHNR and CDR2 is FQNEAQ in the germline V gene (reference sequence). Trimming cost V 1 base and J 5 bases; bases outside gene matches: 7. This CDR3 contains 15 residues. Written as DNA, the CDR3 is TGTGCCAGCAGCTTAGGACAGGGCCGGAGTGAGACCCAGTACTTC. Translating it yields CASSLGQGRSETQYF. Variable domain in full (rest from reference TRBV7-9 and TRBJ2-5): DTGVSQNPRHKITKRGQNVTFRCDPISEHNRLYWYRQTLGQGPEFLTYFQNEAQLEKSRLLSDRFSAERPKGSFSTLEIQRTEQGDSAMYLCASSLGQGRSETQYFGPGTRLLVL.

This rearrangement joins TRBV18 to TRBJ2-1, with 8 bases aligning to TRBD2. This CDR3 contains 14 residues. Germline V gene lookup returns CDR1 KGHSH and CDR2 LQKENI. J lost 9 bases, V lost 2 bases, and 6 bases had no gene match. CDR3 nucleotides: TGTGCCAGCTCACCAGAACGGGGGGGCAGTGAGCAGTTCTTC. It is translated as CASSPERGGSEQFF.